The source of this T cell receptor beta chain is a study of chemoradiotherapy in HPV16-positive cancers. Study-wide results and limits: Candidate HPV-specific clones and E7-related TCR motifs grew in tumor during treatment.

As concerns this clone: The antigen is undetermined.

Sequenced by immunoSEQ multiplex PCR; TCRdb stores in-frame clones only, minus some. The sample shows approximately 20,000 clones, roughly 90% of them seen only once. Over chemoradiotherapy, repertoires were sampled more than once. With V trimmed by 2 bases and J by 6 bases, 10 bases remained unmatched. CDR1 is GTSNPN, CDR2 SVGIG, per germline (reference sequence). The CDR3 sequence is 15 residues long. This receptor was taken from a human donor with HPV-associated anogenital cancer. The specimen was blood, collected from a patient who underwent chemoradiotherapy. The chain employs TRBV30 and TRBJ2-1; TRBD1 matches at 7 bases. CDR3 DNA sequence: TGTGCCTGGAGTAGGGTGATGGCAGGGGGCAATGAGCAGTTCTTC. It translates to CAWSRVMAGGNEQFF.